This passage covers 28 T cell receptor beta chains from one sample sequenced in a study of blood T cell repertoires in COVID-19. Some clones are missing from TCRdb's copy, which holds only in-frame ones; the method was immunoSEQ multiplex PCR. The repertoire includes around 200,000 clones, 75% to 90% of them detected once, and just over 0.7% sits in the top ten. The sequenced material came from peripheral blood. These receptors were taken from a man in his forties with acute or convalescent COVID-19.

The CDR3 here is CASSLPGINYGYTF. The CDR3 DNA sequence: TGTGCCAGCAGCCTCCCAGGGATTAACTATGGCTACACCTTC. This rearrangement joins TRBV5-6 to TRBJ1-2; a possible D gene is TRBD1 (5 bases). Per germline, CDR1 SGHDT and CDR2 YYEEEE. The CDR3 sequence is 14 residues long. Trimming left V 4 bases short and J 1 base short, with 11 bases between.

The table lists this clone with a few counts. V usage is TRBV7-2 and J usage is TRBJ2-2; perhaps TRBD2 as D (5 bases). The CDR3 loop spans 16 amino acids. Trimming cost V 0 bases and J 4 bases, with 12 bases left between them. The germline V gene has CDR1 SGHTA and CDR2 FQGNSA. The CDR3 loop reads CASSLAVREGTGELFF. In DNA form, the CDR3 reads TGTGCCAGCAGCTTAGCGGTTCGAGAGGGCACCGGGGAGCTGTTTTTT. Looking up the rest from reference TRBV7-2 and TRBJ2-2 gives the full variable domain: GAGVSQSPSNKVTEKGKDVELRCDPISGHTALYWYRQSLGQGLEFLIYFQGNSAPDKSGLPSDRFSAERTGGSVSTLTIQRTQQEDSAVYLCASSLAVREGTGELFFGEGSRLTVL.

V usage is TRBV19 and J usage is TRBJ2-2; tentatively, D is TRBD2 (6 bases). Germline-derived CDR1 and CDR2 are LNHDA and SQIVND (reference sequence). This CDR3 has 14 amino acids. V was shortened by 5 bases and J by 6 bases, with 13 bases between the two germline ends. The CDR3, as DNA: TGTGCCAGTAGTTGGGAGGTTAGGGCCGGGGAGCTGTTTTTT. Amino acid sequence: CASSWEVRAGELFF.

This clone showed up just once. V is TRBV28 and J is TRBJ2-3, with D possibly being TRBD2 (6 bases). CDR1 is MDHEN, CDR2 SYDVKM, per germline. V lost 7 bases, J lost 7 bases, and 18 bases lay in between. This CDR3 is built from 14 residues. The CDR3 loop reads CASKDEGLTNTQYF. The DNA of the CDR3 is TGTGCCAGCAAAGATGAGGGACTTACAAATACGCAGTATTTT. The full variable domain, its missing parts supplied by reference TRBV28 and TRBJ2-3, is DVKVTQSSRYLVKRTGEKVFLECVQDMDHENMFWYRQDPGLGLRLIYFSYDVKMKEKGDIPEGYSVSREKKERFSLILESASTNQTSMYLCASKDEGLTNTQYFGPGTRLTVL.

DNA for the CDR3: TGTGCCAGCGGGACAGCGATGAACACTGAAGCTTTCTTT. Protein product: CASGTAMNTEAFF. This chain joins TRBV6-5 and TRBJ1-1, with TRBD1 matching over 7 bases. V trimming: 8 bases; J trimming: 0 bases; junction bases outside the gene matches: 3. The CDR3 consists of 13 residues. In germline, CDR1 is MNHEY, CDR2 SVGAGI.

The chain links TRBV4-2 to TRBJ2-7; 10 nucleotides agree with TRBD1. Per the germline V gene, CDR1 is LGHNA and CDR2 is YNFKEQ. The CDR3 is made up of 16 amino acids. V lost 0 bases to trimming and J lost 6 bases; unmatched junction nucleotides: 8. CDR3 loop: CASSQERIDRGLEQYF. Written as DNA, the CDR3 is TGTGCCAGCAGCCAAGAACGCATCGACAGGGGGCTCGAGCAGTACTTC.

The chain couples TRBV15 to TRBJ1-1; 7 nucleotides line up with TRBD1. The V gene's germline CDR1 is LNHNV and CDR2 YYDKDF (reference sequence). The CDR3 is made up of 15 amino acids. J gave up 3 bases and V 3 bases, and 7 bases lay outside the gene matches. CDR3 nucleotides: TGTGCCACCAGCAGTCCGGGACAGTCTGACACTGAAGCTTTCTTT. Residues: CATSSPGQSDTEAFF. The whole variable domain, remainder taken from reference TRBV15 and TRBJ1-1, is DAMVIQNPRYQVTQFGKPVTLSCSQTLNHNVMYWYQQKSSQAPKLLFHYYDKDFNNEADTPDNFQSRRPNTSFCFLDIRSPGLGDTAMYLCATSSPGQSDTEAFFGQGTRLTVV.

In nucleotides, the CDR3 is TGTGCCAGCAGTTCCGCGGACAGGGTCGCGCAGTACTTC. Translated, it gives CASSSADRVAQYF. This chain joins TRBV27 and TRBJ2-7; 8 bases are shared with TRBD1. The V and J ends lost 4 bases and 9 bases, in that order; junction bases with no gene match: 8. The CDR3 is made up of 13 amino acids. Germline CDR1 reads MNHEY; CDR2 reads SMNVEV (reference sequence).

The V and J genes are TRBV30 and TRBJ1-2; 8 bases align to TRBD1. This CDR3 has 14 residues. Germline values: CDR1 GTSNPN, CDR2 SVGIG (reference sequence). Trimming took 4 bases from V and 8 from J; bases not matched to a gene: 12. The CDR3 region is CAWTLGQGVWGYTF. In DNA form, the CDR3 reads TGTGCCTGGACCCTTGGACAGGGAGTATGGGGCTACACCTTC. The variable domain in full, completed from reference TRBV30 and TRBJ1-2, reads SQTIHQWPATLVQPVGSPLSLECTVEGTSNPNLYWYRQAAGRGLQLLFYSVGIGQISSEVPQNLSASRPQDRQFILSSKKLLLSDSGFYLCAWTLGQGVWGYTFGSGTRLTVV.

This clone was detected a few times. The V gene is TRBV13, the J gene TRBJ1-1; tentatively, D is TRBD1 (5 bases). CDR1 and CDR2 (germline): PRHDT, FYEKMQ (reference sequence). With 6 bases removed from V and 0 bases from J, the gap between germline ends came to 14 bases. The CDR3 covers 15 residues. In DNA, the CDR3 is TGTGCCAGCAGACCCATGGTAGGGGTGAACACTGAAGCTTTCTTT. Protein product: CASRPMVGVNTEAFF.

This chain links TRBV6-5 with TRBJ2-3, with 8 bases that match TRBD1. The CDR3 runs to 14 residues. CDR1 is MNHEY and CDR2 is SVGAGI in the germline V gene. The V segment lost 6 bases and the J segment 3 bases; nucleotides outside the gene matches: 5. The CDR3 sequence is CASRQDRVTDTQYF. CDR3 nucleotide sequence: TGTGCCAGCAGACAGGACAGGGTTACAGATACGCAGTATTTT.

This chain links TRBV29-1 with TRBJ2-2, with a weak D call TRBD2 (7 bases). CDR3 length: 14 amino acids. CDR1 is SQVTM and CDR2 is ANQGSEA in the germline V gene. Trimming stripped 3 bases from V and 6 bases from J, with 14 bases between. The CDR3 DNA reads TGCAGCGTTGACGTCGGGGGGCGCCCCGGGGAGCTGTTTTTT. Protein product: CSVDVGGRPGELFF.

The CDR3 is CASSLATRPSSEQYF. CDR3 sequence (DNA): TGTGCCAGCAGCTTGGCAACTAGACCCTCCAGCGAGCAGTACTTC. The J gene is TRBJ2-7, the V gene TRBV5-4; a weak D match, TRBD2 (5 bases). Trimming removed 0 bases at V and 6 bases at J, with 16 bases between. Per germline, CDR1 SGHNT and CDR2 YYREEE (reference sequence). The CDR3 contains 15 residues.

CDR3 in amino acids: CASSQAPLADNYNEQFF. Here the CDR3 DNA reads TGTGCCAGCAGCCAAGCCCCTCTAGCGGACAACTACAATGAGCAGTTCTTC. The gene calls are TRBV4-2 and TRBJ2-1, with 7 bases fitting TRBD2. The germline CDR1 and CDR2 sequences are LGHNA and YNFKEQ. V trimming: 1 base; J trimming: 3 bases; junction bases outside the gene matches: 9. The CDR3 extends over 17 amino acids.

The J gene is TRBJ2-7, the V gene TRBV3-1 (or the pseudogene TRBV3-2); D unresolved. CDR3 length equals 11 residues. CDR1 is LGHDT, CDR2 YNNKEL, per germline (reference sequence). Trimming removed 5 bases from V and 3 bases from J, with 5 bases in between. CDR3 coding DNA: TGTGCCAGCAGCGCAGGCTACGAGCAGTACTTC. Translation: CASSAGYEQYF.

The chain uses TRBV11-2 and TRBJ1-2; D perhaps matches TRBD1 (5 bases). The CDR3 has 15 amino acids. Trimming removed 5 bases from V and 4 bases from J, with 17 bases in between. CDR1 is SGHAT and CDR2 is FQNNGV in the germline V gene. The CDR3 sequence is CASSPAFRDGYGYTF. Written as DNA, the CDR3 is TGTGCCAGCAGCCCAGCCTTCAGGGATGGCTATGGCTACACCTTC.

CDR3 sequence: CAITDFSGNQPQHF. In DNA form, the CDR3 reads TGTGCCATAACCGACTTCTCGGGCAATCAGCCCCAGCATTTT. The chain combines TRBV28 with TRBJ1-5; D gene ambiguous. CDR3 length: 14 residues. Trimming pared 10 bases from V and 2 bases from J, leaving 15 bases between. Per the germline V gene, CDR1 is MDHEN and CDR2 is SYDVKM.

This chain links TRBV11-2 with TRBJ1-3; TRBD1 matches at 7 bases. This CDR3 has 17 amino acids. Trimming removed 0 bases from V and 2 bases from J; junction bases left unmatched: 7. Germline values: CDR1 SGHAT, CDR2 FQNNGV. CDR3 sequence: CASSLDWPGTAGNTIYF. CDR3 DNA sequence: TGTGCCAGCAGCTTAGATTGGCCAGGGACAGCTGGAAACACCATATATTTT.

V is TRBV5-1 and J is TRBJ1-4; D is perhaps TRBD1 (5 bases). Germline loops: CDR1 SGHRS, CDR2 YFSETQ. V was clipped by 6 bases and J by 8 bases, with 20 bases between them. This CDR3 has 15 amino acids. The CDR3 nucleotides are TGCGCCAGCACCCCGTCTGGGGGGGTCAGGGAAAAACTGTTTTTT. It encodes CASTPSGGVREKLFF.

The CDR3, as DNA: TGTGCCAGCAGTTATCTAGCGGGAGACGAGCAGTACTTC. It encodes CASSYLAGDEQYF. This chain joins TRBV6-2 or TRBV6-3 and TRBJ2-7; 10 nucleotides match TRBD2. The V segment lost 3 bases and the J segment 5 bases; nucleotides outside the gene matches: 1. Per the germline V gene, CDR1 is MNHEY and CDR2 is SVGEGT. This CDR3 region has 13 residues.

The genes are TRBV4-2 and TRBJ1-5; perhaps TRBD1 as D (6 bases). CDR1 is LGHNA and CDR2 is YNFKEQ in the germline V gene. The CDR3 runs to 16 residues. Trimming stripped 1 base from V and 6 bases from J, with 16 bases between. CDR3 nucleotide sequence: TGTGCCAGCAGCCAAGGGCTTAGGGGGATAGGTCAGCCCCAGCATTTT. Its translation: CASSQGLRGIGQPQHF.

The chain combines TRBV6-6 with TRBJ2-7; perhaps TRBD2 as D (7 bases). The germline gives CDR1 MNHNY, CDR2 SVGAGI (reference sequence). The V end was cut by 10 bases, the J end by 5 bases, with 12 bases between. The CDR3 spans 11 residues. CDR3 sequence reads: CATEGGNEQYF. The CDR3 bases are TGTGCCACCGAGGGGGGGAACGAGCAGTACTTC.

V is TRBV27 and J is TRBJ2-7, with 7 nucleotides matching TRBD1. Per germline, CDR1 MNHEY and CDR2 SMNVEV (reference sequence). This CDR3 has 14 residues. After removal of 2 bases from V and 2 bases from J, the junction contained 3 bases not matched to a gene. For the CDR3, the DNA is TGTGCCAGCAGTTTAGTGGGGACAGCCTACGAGCAGTACTTC. The encoded protein is CASSLVGTAYEQYF.

The chain recombines TRBV7-9 with TRBJ2-1; 8 nucleotides match TRBD2. The ends lost 4 bases at V and 1 base at J; junction bases unmatched: 3. The V gene's germline CDR1 is SEHNR and CDR2 FQNEAQ (reference sequence). The CDR3 covers 15 residues. The CDR3 DNA sequence: TGTGCCAGCAGCTCCAGCGGGAGATCCTACAATGAGCAGTTCTTC. This encodes CASSSSGRSYNEQFF.

The rearrangement uses TRBV7-3 and TRBJ2-1, with 7 nucleotides matching TRBD1. J was trimmed by 4 bases and V by 4 bases; bases with no gene match: 7. Germline CDR1 is SGHTA and CDR2 is FQGTGA. The CDR3 consists of 15 residues. The CDR3 here is CASSSDRAGYNEQFF. CDR3 bases: TGTGCCAGCAGCTCCGACAGGGCGGGTTACAATGAGCAGTTCTTC.

The J gene is TRBJ1-4, the V gene TRBV7-9, with D tentatively TRBD1 (5 bases). Germline V lookup: CDR1 SEHNR, CDR2 FQNEAQ (reference sequence). V was pared by 5 bases and J by 3 bases, with 19 bases between. The CDR3 extends over 17 amino acids. The CDR3 loop is CASSPAVVGGPNEKLFF. CDR3 DNA: TGTGCCAGCAGCCCGGCTGTGGTCGGGGGTCCTAATGAAAAACTGTTTTTT.

This clone was picked up one time. The chain couples TRBV5-1 to TRBJ2-3; tentative D call: TRBD1 (6 bases). Trimming took 2 bases from V and 2 from J, leaving 9 bases between them. The CDR3 covers 14 residues. Germline CDR1 and CDR2: SGHRS and YFSETQ. Here the CDR3 DNA reads TGCGCCAGCAGCTTCGGACAGCTCACAGATACGCAGTATTTT. This translates into CASSFGQLTDTQYF. The full variable domain, completed using reference TRBV5-1 and TRBJ2-3, is KAGVTQTPRYLIKTRGQQVTLSCSPISGHRSVSWYQQTPGQGLQFLFEYFSETQRNKGNFPGRFSGRQFSNSRSEMNVSTLELGDSALYLCASSFGQLTDTQYFGPGTRLTVL.

This rearrangement joins TRBV3-1 (or the pseudogene TRBV3-2) to TRBJ2-1; the match to TRBD1 covers 10 bases. CDR3 length: 16 amino acids. Germline V lookup: CDR1 LGHDT, CDR2 YNNKEL (reference sequence). V was pared by 4 bases and J by 7 bases, with 10 bases of the junction left unmatched. The CDR3 here is CASSRRPGTGVNEQFF. CDR3 in DNA: TGTGCCAGCAGCCGGCGTCCCGGGACAGGGGTTAATGAGCAGTTCTTC.